This TCR beta chain was sequenced during a study of memory CD4+ T cells and cytomegalovirus serostatus. Whole-study context: Donors were healthy Belgian adults, under 10 CMV seropositive and 20 to 25 seronegative.

Study findings and constraints: Suggested: most of the CMV-linked TCR signature lies in CD4+ memory cells.

To note about this clone: No antigen is known for it. Relative to the germline gene, one junction end is altered; a read error may explain this.

Single viable CD3+CD4+CD8-CD45RO+ cells were sorted as the memory CD4+ T cells. Using immunoSEQ multiplex PCR, the repertoire was profiled, and TCRdb retains in-frame clones only, with some absent. This sample has 30,000 to 40,000 clones, with about 80% found just once. Sequencing was done on a sample of memory CD4+ T cells from blood. This TCR came from an adult in good health and CMV-seropositive.

This chain's CDR3 is CVSSQVSGSTDTQYF. The CDR3 bases are TGCGTCAGCAGCCAAGTTAGCGGGAGCACAGATACGCAGTATTTT. V usage is TRBV4-1 and J usage is TRBJ2-3, with 7 bases that match TRBD2. CDR1 and CDR2 from the germline V gene are MGHRA and YSYEKL. CDR3 length: 15 amino acids.